A single T cell receptor (beta chain) is shown here with its context. This clonotype was observed a handful of times. No cognate antigen has been identified for it. Base qualities are not recorded, but no much larger clone differs from it by a single base. The treatment or condition label on this specimen signifies: live attenuated yellow fever vaccine strain. A standard Ficoll-Paque protocol was used to isolate PBMCs from peripheral blood. Dynabeads CD4 and CD8 positive selection kits were used to isolate CD4 and CD8 T-cell fractions. TriZol was used to extract RNA from bulk PBMCs, CD4 and CD8 fractions, and dextramer-positive and dextramer-negative fractions. The CDR3 contains 14 residues, cysteine and phenylalanine counted. Solely the CDR3 DNA is kept, with 42 bases framed from the first base. CDR1 SQVTM and CDR2 ANQGSEA were looked up in the germline V gene. The germline V and J ends show losses of 7 bases and 0 bases respectively, and no gene match explains 4 bases of the junction.

The record originates from a study of T cells after yellow fever vaccination (dated by TCRdb to between 2018 and 2021). As for the study more broadly: The SMART-Seq v4 Ultra Low Input RNA kit was used to prepare libraries from fractions with low cell numbers. To follow T-cell clones before and after primary and booster YFV17D yellow fever vaccination, bulk TCR alpha and beta repertoires were sequenced over time. Two healthy male donors, one aged 18 to 30 and one aged 30 to 40 years, were included in the cohort. Bulk PBMC replicates and cell subsets were isolated from blood drawn at multiple timepoints before and after both primary and secondary immunization.

The sequencer was an Illumina NovaSeq 6000. TCR cDNA was made using 5'RACE template switching, a step that added a universal primer site and unique molecular identifiers. Priming of cDNA synthesis was performed from both the TCR alpha and TCR beta constant segments. Two PCR steps were used to amplify libraries, with sample barcodes and sequencing adapters being added in the second step. Sequencing of libraries was done on Illumina HiSeq 2500 (2x100 bp) or NovaSeq (2x150 bp). Under the source paper's analysis protocol: MIGEC handled demultiplexing of reads and collapsing into UMI consensus sequences, while MiXCR performed V(D)J alignment. Using edgeR on replicate PBMC samples, clonotypes were called vaccine-responding if FDR was below 0.01 and the log2 fold change was above 5 up to day 15. Each bulk clonotype received a CD4 or CD8 identity based on whether the sequenced CD4 or CD8 repertoire contained that clonotype at higher abundance. The public reads were reanalyzed by TCRdb: fastp trimming at Q25, MiXCR alignment, in-frame beta chains only. Rows are combined by CDR3 protein, so each entry shows the most common genes and DNA. The V and J calls shown here were made by TCRdb, not taken from the authors' results. For this sample there are about 170,000 distinct CDR3 sequences; around 10% appear just once. The ten largest clonotypes hold around 34% of the sample.

The paper as a whole reports these results and caveats: Only a couple of donors were included in the study, so the extent to which the findings can be generalized is limited. A small share of clonotypes was detected in both CD4 and CD8 compartments, with the overlap likely arising from convergent recombination. Computational filtering was required because FACS-sorted repertoires could contain abundant contaminating clonotypes from the bulk population. After the booster, most of the clones that had expanded following primary vaccination were detected again (almost 98% of CD4 and around 90% of CD8), which suggests that memory was broadly maintained. Compared with the primary T-cell response, the secondary T-cell response was faster but weaker, reaching its peak on day 5 rather than on day 15.

Sample: CD8+ T cells sorted from PBMCs, taken 15 days after the yellow fever booster vaccination. The V and J segments used are TRBV29-1 and TRBJ2-1; the central 9 bases match TRBD1. This sequence was found in a man between 18 and 29 years old who received the YFV17D yellow fever vaccine. Here the CDR3 is given as CSDGTGSSYNEQFF. DNA sequence: TGCAGCGACGGGACAGGGAGCTCCTACAATGAGCAGTTCTTC.